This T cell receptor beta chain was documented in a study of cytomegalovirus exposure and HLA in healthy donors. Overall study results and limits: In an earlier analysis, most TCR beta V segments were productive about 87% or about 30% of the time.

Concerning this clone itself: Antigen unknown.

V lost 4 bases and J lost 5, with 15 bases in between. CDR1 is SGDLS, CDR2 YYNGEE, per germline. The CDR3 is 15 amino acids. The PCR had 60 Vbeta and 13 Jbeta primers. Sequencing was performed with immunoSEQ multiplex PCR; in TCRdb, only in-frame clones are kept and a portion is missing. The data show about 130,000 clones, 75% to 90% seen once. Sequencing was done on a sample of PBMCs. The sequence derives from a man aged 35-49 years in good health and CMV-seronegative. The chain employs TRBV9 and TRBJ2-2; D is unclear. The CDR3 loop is CASSPIDSYTGELFF. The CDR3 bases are TGTGCCAGCAGCCCAATTGACTCATATACCGGGGAGCTGTTTTTT. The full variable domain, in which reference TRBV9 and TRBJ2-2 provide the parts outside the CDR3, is DSGVTQTPKHLITATGQRVTLRCSPRSGDLSVYWYQQSLDQGLQFLIQYYNGEERAKGNILERFSAQQFPDLHSELNLSSLELGDSALYFCASSPIDSYTGELFFGEGSRLTVL.